This T cell receptor (beta chain) came from a study of blood T cell repertoires in COVID-19. Study at large: Sources were T cells, B-cell-depleted T cells, or PBMCs; the material itself was cDNA or gDNA.

TCRdb's copy holds only in-frame clones and misses some; the assay was immunoSEQ multiplex PCR. The sample records some 100,000 clones, less than 90% being singletons. In germline, CDR1 is SGHRS, CDR2 YFSETQ. With 5 bases removed from V and 3 bases from J, the gap between germline ends came to 11 bases. The CDR3 has 14 amino acids. This clone showed up just once. This receptor was obtained from an older woman with acute or convalescent COVID-19. Sequencing was done on a sample of peripheral blood. The rearrangement uses TRBV5-1 and TRBJ2-2; D call uncertain. The CDR3 loop is CASRVSRDTGELFF. In nucleotides, the CDR3 is TGCGCCAGCAGGGTCTCTCGGGACACCGGGGAGCTGTTTTTT.